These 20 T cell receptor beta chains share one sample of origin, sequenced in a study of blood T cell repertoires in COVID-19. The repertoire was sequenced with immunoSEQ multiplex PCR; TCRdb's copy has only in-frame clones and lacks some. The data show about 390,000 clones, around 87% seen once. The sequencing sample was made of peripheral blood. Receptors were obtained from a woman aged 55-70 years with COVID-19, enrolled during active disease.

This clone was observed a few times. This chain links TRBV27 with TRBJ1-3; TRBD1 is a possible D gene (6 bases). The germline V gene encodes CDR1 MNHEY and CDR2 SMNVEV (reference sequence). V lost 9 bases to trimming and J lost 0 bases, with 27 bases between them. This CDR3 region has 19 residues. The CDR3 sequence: CARPPPELDSPFSGNTIYF. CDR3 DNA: TGTGCCAGACCCCCCCCCGAATTGGACAGCCCGTTCTCTGGAAACACCATATATTTT.

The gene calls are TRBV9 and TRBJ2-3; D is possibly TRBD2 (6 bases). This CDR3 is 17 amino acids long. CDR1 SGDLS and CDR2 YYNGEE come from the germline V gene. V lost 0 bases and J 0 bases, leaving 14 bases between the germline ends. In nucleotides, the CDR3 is TGTGCCAGCAGCGTAGGGCTAGCGCGGACTAGCACAGATACGCAGTATTTT. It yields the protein CASSVGLARTSTDTQYF.

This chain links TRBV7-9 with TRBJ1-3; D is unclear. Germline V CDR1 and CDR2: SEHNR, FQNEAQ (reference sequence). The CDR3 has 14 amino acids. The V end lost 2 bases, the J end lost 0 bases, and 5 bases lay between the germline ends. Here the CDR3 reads CASSLQLSGNTIYF. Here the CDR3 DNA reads TGTGCCAGCAGCTTACAACTCTCTGGAAACACCATATATTTT.

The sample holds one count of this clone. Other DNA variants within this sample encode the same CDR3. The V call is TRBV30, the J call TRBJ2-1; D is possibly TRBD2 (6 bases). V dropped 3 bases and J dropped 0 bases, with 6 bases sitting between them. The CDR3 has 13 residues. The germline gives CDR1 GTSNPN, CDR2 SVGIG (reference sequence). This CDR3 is CAWRGGSYNEQFF. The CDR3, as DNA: TGTGCCTGGAGGGGGGGCTCCTACAATGAGCAGTTCTTC.

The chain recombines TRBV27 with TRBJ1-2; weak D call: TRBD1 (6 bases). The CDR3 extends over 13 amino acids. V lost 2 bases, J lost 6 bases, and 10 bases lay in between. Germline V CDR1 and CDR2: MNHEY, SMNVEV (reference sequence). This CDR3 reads CASSLSGTNGYTF. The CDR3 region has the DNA TGTGCCAGCAGTTTAAGCGGGACAAATGGCTACACCTTC.

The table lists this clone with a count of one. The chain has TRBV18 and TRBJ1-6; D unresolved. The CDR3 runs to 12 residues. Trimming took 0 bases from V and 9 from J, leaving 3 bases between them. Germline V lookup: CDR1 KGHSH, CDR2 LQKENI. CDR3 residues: CASSPPSSPLHF. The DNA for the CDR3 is TGTGCCAGCTCACCACCCTCTTCACCCCTCCACTTT.

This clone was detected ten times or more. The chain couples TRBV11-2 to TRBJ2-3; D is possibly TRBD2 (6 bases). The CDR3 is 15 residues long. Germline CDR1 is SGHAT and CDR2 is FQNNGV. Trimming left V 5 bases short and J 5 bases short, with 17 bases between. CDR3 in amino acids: CASSHSAGKGDTQYF. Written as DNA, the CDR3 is TGTGCCAGCAGCCATAGTGCGGGAAAAGGAGATACGCAGTATTTT.

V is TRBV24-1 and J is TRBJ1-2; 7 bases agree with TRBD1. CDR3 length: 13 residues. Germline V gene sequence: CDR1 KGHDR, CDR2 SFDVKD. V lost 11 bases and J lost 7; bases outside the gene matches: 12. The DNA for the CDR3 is TGTGCCAACGCGGACAGGTCGAAGAGTGGCTACACCTTC. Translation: CANADRSKSGYTF.

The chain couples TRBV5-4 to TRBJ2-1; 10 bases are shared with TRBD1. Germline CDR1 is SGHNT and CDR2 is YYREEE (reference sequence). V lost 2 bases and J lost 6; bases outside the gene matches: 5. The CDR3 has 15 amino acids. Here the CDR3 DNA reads TGTGCCAGCAGCTTTTGGGACAGGGGTCGCAATGAGCAGTTCTTC. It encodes CASSFWDRGRNEQFF.

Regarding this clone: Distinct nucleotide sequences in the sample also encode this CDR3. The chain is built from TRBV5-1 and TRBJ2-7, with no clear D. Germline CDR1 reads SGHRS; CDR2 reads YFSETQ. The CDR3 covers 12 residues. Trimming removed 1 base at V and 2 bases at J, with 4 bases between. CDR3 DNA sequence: TGCGCCAGCAGCTTGACAACCTACGAGCAGTACTTC. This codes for CASSLTTYEQYF.

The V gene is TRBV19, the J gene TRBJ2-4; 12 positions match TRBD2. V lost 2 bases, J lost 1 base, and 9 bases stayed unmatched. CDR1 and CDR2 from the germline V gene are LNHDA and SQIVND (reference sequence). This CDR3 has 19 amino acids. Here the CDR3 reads CASSISASGGAGAKNIQYF. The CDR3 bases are TGTGCCAGTAGTATAAGTGCTAGCGGGGGGGCCGGGGCCAAAAACATTCAGTACTTC.

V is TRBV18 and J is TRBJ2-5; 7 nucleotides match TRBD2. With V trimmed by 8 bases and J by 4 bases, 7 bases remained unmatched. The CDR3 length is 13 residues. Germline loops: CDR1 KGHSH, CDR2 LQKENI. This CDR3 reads CASTTGGGETQYF. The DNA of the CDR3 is TGTGCCAGCACGACGGGGGGAGGAGAGACCCAGTACTTC.

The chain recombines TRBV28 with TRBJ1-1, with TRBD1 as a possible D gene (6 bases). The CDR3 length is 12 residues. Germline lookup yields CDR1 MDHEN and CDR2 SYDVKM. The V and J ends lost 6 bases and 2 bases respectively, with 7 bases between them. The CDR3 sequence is CASRTGNTEAFF. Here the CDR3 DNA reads TGTGCCAGCAGGACAGGAAACACTGAAGCTTTCTTT.

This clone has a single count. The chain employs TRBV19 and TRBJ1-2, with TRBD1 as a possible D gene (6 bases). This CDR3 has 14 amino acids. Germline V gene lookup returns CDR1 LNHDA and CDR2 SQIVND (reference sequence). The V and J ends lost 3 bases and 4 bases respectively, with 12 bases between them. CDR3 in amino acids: CASSIGGRIYGYTF. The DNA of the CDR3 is TGTGCCAGTAGTATCGGGGGGCGAATCTATGGCTACACCTTC.

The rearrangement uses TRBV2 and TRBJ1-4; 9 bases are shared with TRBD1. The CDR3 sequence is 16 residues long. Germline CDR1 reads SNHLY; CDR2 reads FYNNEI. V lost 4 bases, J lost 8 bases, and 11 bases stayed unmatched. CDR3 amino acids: CASSGYPGQGREKLFF. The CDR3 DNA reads TGTGCCAGCAGTGGCTACCCTGGACAGGGGAGGGAAAAACTGTTTTTT.

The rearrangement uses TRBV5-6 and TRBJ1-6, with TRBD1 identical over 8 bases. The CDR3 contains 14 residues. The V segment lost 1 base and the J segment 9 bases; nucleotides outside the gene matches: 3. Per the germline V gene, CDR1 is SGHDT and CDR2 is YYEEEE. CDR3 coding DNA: TGTGCCAGCAGCTTGCGGACAGGGCGTTCACCCCTCCACTTT. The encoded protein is CASSLRTGRSPLHF.

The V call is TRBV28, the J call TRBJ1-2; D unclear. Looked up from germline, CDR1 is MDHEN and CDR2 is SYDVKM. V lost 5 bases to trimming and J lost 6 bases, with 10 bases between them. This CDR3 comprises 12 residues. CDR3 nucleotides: TGTGCCAGCAGTACCCCCACGGATGGCTACACCTTC. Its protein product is CASSTPTDGYTF.

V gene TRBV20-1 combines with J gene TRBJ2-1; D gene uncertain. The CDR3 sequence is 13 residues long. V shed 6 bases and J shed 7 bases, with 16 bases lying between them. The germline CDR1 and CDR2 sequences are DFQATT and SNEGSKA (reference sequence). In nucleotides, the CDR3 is TGCAGTGCAAGTATCGCCTGGGCTAATGAGCAGTTCTTC. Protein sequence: CSASIAWANEQFF.

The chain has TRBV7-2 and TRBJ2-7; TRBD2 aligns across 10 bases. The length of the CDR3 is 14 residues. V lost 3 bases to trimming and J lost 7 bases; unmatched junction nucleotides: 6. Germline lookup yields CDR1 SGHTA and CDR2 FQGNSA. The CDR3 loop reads CASSLERGGREQYF. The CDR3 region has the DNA TGTGCCAGCAGCTTGGAGCGGGGGGGCCGGGAGCAGTACTTC.

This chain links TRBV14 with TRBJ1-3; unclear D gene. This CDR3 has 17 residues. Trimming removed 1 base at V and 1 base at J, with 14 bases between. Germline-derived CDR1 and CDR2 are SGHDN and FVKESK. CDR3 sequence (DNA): TGTGCCAGCAGCCAAGTTACCCCCGGGGTATCTGGAAACACCATATATTTT. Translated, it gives CASSQVTPGVSGNTIYF.